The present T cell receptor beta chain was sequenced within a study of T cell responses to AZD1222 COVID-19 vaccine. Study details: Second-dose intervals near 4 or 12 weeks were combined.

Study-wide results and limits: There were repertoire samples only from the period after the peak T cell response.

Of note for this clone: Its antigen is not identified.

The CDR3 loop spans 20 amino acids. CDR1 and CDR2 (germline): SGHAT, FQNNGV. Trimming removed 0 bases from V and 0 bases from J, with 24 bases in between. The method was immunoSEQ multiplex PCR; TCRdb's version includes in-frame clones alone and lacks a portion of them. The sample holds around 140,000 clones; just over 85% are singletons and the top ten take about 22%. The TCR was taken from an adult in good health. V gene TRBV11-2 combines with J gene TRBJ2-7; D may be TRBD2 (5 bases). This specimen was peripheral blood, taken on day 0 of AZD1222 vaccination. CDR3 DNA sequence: TGTGCCAGCAGCTTAGAGGACTTTCATAGGACGCTTAAACCCTCCTACGAGCAGTACTTC. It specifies CASSLEDFHRTLKPSYEQYF.